The sequence of this T cell receptor (beta chain) was determined in a study of blood T cell repertoires in COVID-19 (dated by TCRdb to about 2020). Study-level background: Collaborator samples came from the United States, Italy and Spain and covered acute and convalescent phases of COVID-19. The material from the prospective study consisted of cDNA or gDNA derived from T cells, B-cell-depleted T cells, or PBMCs. The dataset comprised deeply sampled blood TCRbeta repertoires from subjects exposed to, actively infected with, or recovered from COVID-19. The repertoires were released in a freely available public database intended as a resource for research on the immune response to SARS-CoV-2. Samples were obtained from the ongoing ImmuneRACE study (first 160 participants) and from some 1,200 subjects provided by 6 global collaborators. Nearly every sample came with metadata listing a de-identified subject ID, COVID-19 status, age in years and sex. HLA class I and class II types, where available, came from metadata supplied by the sample provider rather than from assay-based typing. What the study reported, not specific to this receptor: Clinical and demographic metadata were provided uncurated, with the amount varying by source and participant.

V is reduced by 5 bases and J by 2 bases, leaving a spacing of 12 bases between them. There are 14 amino acids in the CDR3, from cysteine to phenylalanine inclusive. Only CDR3 DNA is held: 42 bases, read in frame from base 1. CDR1 and CDR2 are drawn from the germline V gene: SGHTA, FQGNSA. In regard to this clone: The antigen this receptor binds is unknown. There are no base qualities to consult, and no much larger clone falls within one base.

In Seattle, one collaborating source enrolled patients while the infection was active and tracked those patients longitudinally over the course of disease. The collaborating institutions used their own protocols to collect whole blood in K2EDTA tubes. For TCRbeta analysis, collaborators shipped samples as frozen whole blood, isolated PBMCs, or DNA extracted from either of those sample types. TCRbeta CDR3 regions were amplified from genomic DNA using the immunoSEQ Assay, a bias-controlled multiplex PCR. The paper's processing steps were these. The number of nucleated cells in each sample was estimated by amplification of reference gene primers within the assay. To quantify the absolute abundance of each unique TCRbeta CDR3 rearrangement, sequence reads were collapsed and filtered. For each sample, productive Simpson clonality was calculated as the square root of Simpson's diversity index across productive rearrangements. This immuneACCESS table, as held by TCRdb, lists in-frame sequences with V and J called but not all clones. Of the missing ones, under half trace to an unresolved V gene in checked studies; the others have no known cause. V, J and clone size are taken as reported in that table, and D and trimming were inferred from the DNA itself. Present in this sample are about 300,000 clones, nearly 90% of which were seen just once. The top ten hold over 1.5% of the sample.

The chain is encoded by TRBV7-2 joined to TRBJ1-2; the D gene is perhaps TRBD1, from 6 matching bases. The specimen sequenced was peripheral blood. This sequence originates from a woman in her 30s with COVID-19, enrolled during active disease. The DNA is TGTGCCAGCAGCGGCTGGGGACAAAACTATGGCTACACCTTC. This gives the protein CASSGWGQNYGYTF.